This T cell receptor beta chain was identified during a study of tumor-infiltrating lymphocytes in primary liver carcinoma. Study-wide context: The patients, men and women alike, were aged 30 to 69 years. Findings and limits, study-wide: The top-250-clone fraction was significantly higher in tumors than in blood (p = 0.039). The study found tumor-adjacent and tumor-blood pairs overlapped less than tumor region pairs.

The CDR3 length is 15 residues. Per germline, CDR1 SGHRS and CDR2 YFSETQ. Deletions cut 0 bases from V and 4 bases from J, with 10 bases between. Starting from 500 ng of total RNA, TCR beta cDNA was produced with a primer in the constant region. Slightly modified ARM-PCR served as the procedure for the TCR beta libraries. These libraries came from three rounds of nested multiplex PCR. Running 10 cycles apiece, the first two PCR rounds relied on TRBV1-TRBV30 forward primers together with a C-beta reverse primer. TCRdb re-derived calls from the multiplex PCR reads in MiXCR, one entry per CDR3 protein. The table lists roughly 120,000 distinct CDR3 sequences, nearly 70% of them singletons, with 7.5% to 10% in the top ten. The study co-extracted DNA and RNA from about 19-30 mg of unsorted bulk tissue. The patients, who had chronic HBV infection, were treatment-naive (untreated). Of note for this clonotype: Its antigen is unknown. A read error may be the cause here, since a much bigger clone is one base away.

The material sequenced was tumor-adjacent normal liver tissue. The genes are TRBV5-1 and TRBJ2-2, with D maybe TRBD2 (5 bases). The sequence was obtained from a woman aged 55-69 years with primary liver carcinoma and hepatitis B virus infection. The CDR3 DNA follows: TGCGCCAGCAGCTTGGACATGGCGGGCACCGGGGAGCTGTTTTTT. Its translation is CASSLDMAGTGELFF.